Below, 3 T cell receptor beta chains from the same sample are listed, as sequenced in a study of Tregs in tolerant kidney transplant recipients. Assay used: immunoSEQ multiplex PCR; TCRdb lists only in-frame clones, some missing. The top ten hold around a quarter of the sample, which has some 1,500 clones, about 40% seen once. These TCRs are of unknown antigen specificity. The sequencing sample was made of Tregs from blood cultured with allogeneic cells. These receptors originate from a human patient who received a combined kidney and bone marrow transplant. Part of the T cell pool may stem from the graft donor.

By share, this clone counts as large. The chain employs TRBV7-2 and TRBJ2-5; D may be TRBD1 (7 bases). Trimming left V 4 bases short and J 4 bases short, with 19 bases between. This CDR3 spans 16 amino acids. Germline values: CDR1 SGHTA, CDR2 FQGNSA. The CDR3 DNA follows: TGTGCCAGCAGCTCTTATGCCGGGACAGCGGGAGAGACCCAGTACTTC. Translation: CASSSYAGTAGETQYF.

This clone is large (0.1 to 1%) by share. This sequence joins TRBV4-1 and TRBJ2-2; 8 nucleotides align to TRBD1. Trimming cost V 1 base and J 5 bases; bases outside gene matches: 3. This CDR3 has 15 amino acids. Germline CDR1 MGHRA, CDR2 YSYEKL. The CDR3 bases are TGCGCCAGCAGCCAAGGGACAGGGAAAACCGGGGAGCTGTTTTTT. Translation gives CASSQGTGKTGELFF.

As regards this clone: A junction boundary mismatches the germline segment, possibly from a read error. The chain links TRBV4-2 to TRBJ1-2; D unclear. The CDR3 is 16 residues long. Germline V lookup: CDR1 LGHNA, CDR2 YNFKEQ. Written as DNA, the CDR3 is TGTGCCAGCTGCCATGAGTTCGTATCAGGATCTTATGGCTACACCTTC. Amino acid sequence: CASCHEFVSGSYGYTF.